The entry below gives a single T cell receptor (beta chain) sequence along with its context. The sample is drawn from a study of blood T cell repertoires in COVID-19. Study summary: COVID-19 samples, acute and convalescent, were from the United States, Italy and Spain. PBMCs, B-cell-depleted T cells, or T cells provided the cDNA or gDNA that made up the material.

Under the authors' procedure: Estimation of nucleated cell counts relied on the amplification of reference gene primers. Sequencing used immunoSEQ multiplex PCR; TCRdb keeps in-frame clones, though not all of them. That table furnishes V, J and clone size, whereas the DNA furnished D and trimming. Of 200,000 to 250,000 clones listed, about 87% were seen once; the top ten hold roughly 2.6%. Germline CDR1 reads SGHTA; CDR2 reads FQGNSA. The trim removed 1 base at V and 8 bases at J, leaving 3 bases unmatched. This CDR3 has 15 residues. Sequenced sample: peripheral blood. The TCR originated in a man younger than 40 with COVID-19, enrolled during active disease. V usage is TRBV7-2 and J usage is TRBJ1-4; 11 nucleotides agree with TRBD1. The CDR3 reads CASSLGGQGAEKLFF. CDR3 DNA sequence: TGTGCCAGCAGCTTAGGAGGACAGGGGGCAGAAAAACTGTTTTTT.